Described below is a single TCR beta chain sequence and its context. The sample is drawn from a study of blood T cell repertoires in COVID-19. As handled by the study authors: Amplified reference gene primers provided the basis for estimating nucleated cell counts. The protocol was immunoSEQ multiplex PCR, while the TCRdb copy is restricted to in-frame clones and leaves out a portion. V and J calls and clone size follow that table, whereas D and trimming were derived from the DNA. The sample lists about 140,000 clones, 60% to 85% seen once, with approximately 2% in the top ten. The germline V gene encodes CDR1 SGHNT and CDR2 YENEEA. V lost 3 bases to trimming and J lost 9 bases; unmatched junction nucleotides: 5. The CDR3 is 15 amino acids.

The receptor was isolated from an older woman with acute or convalescent COVID-19. The gene calls are TRBV11-3 and TRBJ2-1, with 13 bases matching TRBD2. Material: peripheral blood. The CDR3 region is CASSFGLAGAGEQFF. CDR3 nucleotides: TGTGCCAGCAGCTTCGGACTAGCGGGAGCCGGTGAGCAGTTCTTC.